This T cell receptor beta chain appears in the sequencing data of a study of regulatory T cells in long-lasting Graves disease (dated by TCRdb to the early 2020s). General notes on the study: Newly diagnosed Graves' disease patients had taken antithyroid drugs for less than 3 months. The study took place in China and was registered as a clinical trial. A total of some 35 samples underwent TCR sequencing, from about 13 patients with persistent Graves' disease and roughly 20 patients with newly diagnosed Graves' disease. Peripheral blood TCR sequencing and RNA sequencing compared persistent Graves' disease patients with newly diagnosed Graves' disease patients.

Trimming takes 5 bases off V and 1 base off J; junction bases not matched to a gene: 4. The CDR3 numbers 15 residues from cysteine through phenylalanine. CDR3 DNA only is kept here, 45 bases in frame from base 1. According to the germline V gene (reference sequence), CDR1 reads DFQATT and CDR2 reads SNEGSKA. The time point label, read with the paper, signifies: newly diagnosed GD, antithyroid drugs for less than 3 months. For both TCR sequencing and RNA sequencing, RNA was extracted from PBMCs in TRIzol. Graves' disease was diagnosed according to American Thyroid Association guidelines. Patients for the study were recruited at an endocrinology department in Xi'an, China. From each patient, about 8.9 milliliters of peripheral blood was collected into an EDTA anticoagulant tube. Ficoll Paque Plus density gradient separation was used to isolate PBMCs, and no further T cell sorting was done. RNA quality was checked with an Agilent 2100 Bioanalyzer and agarose gel, and concentration with a NanoDrop 2000.

Findings and caveats that apply to the study as a whole: TRBV28, TRBJ1-2 and TRBJ2-5 were preferentially used in persistent disease, while TRBV20-1 and TRBJ2-1 were favored in newly diagnosed disease. A larger number of public clonotypes was shared among persistent patients (over 2,500) than among newly diagnosed patients (approximately 1,000). Sequencing and analysis were restricted to the TCR beta chain. As a limitation, the authors acknowledged that the small sample size may reduce accuracy. Persistent Graves' disease patients showed lower TCR Shannon entropy and fewer highly expanded clones than newly diagnosed patients, suggesting clonal expansion. Because the primary lesion, thyroid tissue, could not be accessed, the study looked at peripheral blood alone.

This clonotype has ten or more counts. Its antigen has not been determined. The input lacks base qualities; no much larger clone sits a single base away. The library was produced with multiplex PCR. Instrument on record: Illumina HiSeq 4000. CDR3 regions were amplified by Arm-PCR with iRepertoire HTBI primers to construct TCR beta libraries. Before sequencing, the PCR products underwent gel purification. The study's processing was this. Gene usage analysis of CDR3 amino acid clonotypes used the approximately 56 TRBV and 14 TRBJ segments found across samples. COPE and FqMerger were used to merge the filtered high-quality paired reads into contigs. Contigs were aligned with BLAST to IMGT TRBV, TRBD and TRBJ reference genes, and CDR3 was defined per IMGT. Highly expanded clones were defined as clonotypes with a frequency above 0.1%. Shannon entropy served as the measure of repertoire diversity, while the Gini coefficient captured V-J evenness. A clonotype was considered public if more than one individual shared it. Using fastp trimming at Q25 and MiXCR clonotype assembly, TCRdb reanalyzed the public sequencing data and kept in-frame beta chains. When rows share a CDR3 protein, they turn into one entry using the most common DNA and genes. TCRdb, not the authors, supplied the V and J calls. The sample profile shows some 400,000 distinct CDR3 sequences; approximately 15% of them were found once. Around 15% of the sample is in the top ten clones.

Separately, the same data were catalogued under a study of T cells in Graves' hyperthyroidism and ophthalmopathy. The second source states: A patient counted as having stable Graves' hyperthyroidism if no progression to ophthalmopathy occurred over 18 months of follow-up. The hyperthyroidism patients were between 18 and 65 years old and newly diagnosed, with a disease duration of less than 2 months. Patients with uncontrolled infections, other autoimmune diseases, pregnancy or lactation were excluded. Diagnoses were established on the basis of clinical symptoms, serum thyroxine and TRAb, thyroid ultrasound, and orbital computed tomography. The first round of RT-PCR for the TCR CDR3 was performed with the HTBI primer set and the Qiagen OneStep RT-PCR kit. Most expanded thyroid clonotypes (frequency above 0.001) were also detected in blood, a finding suggesting that blood repertoires may reflect thyroid immune responses. Ophthalmopathy was separated from stable hyperthyroidism by a 13 V-J signature model, with around 90% sensitivity and about 81% specificity obtained in cross-validation and 80%/75% obtained in testing. In validation, progression to ophthalmopathy was predicted by the model with 65% to 71% sensitivity and about 72% specificity, a median of about 6.4 months before onset. To identify TCR V-J signatures that set the groups apart, the researchers used a discovery cohort of more than 95 patients, made up of roughly 40 with Graves' ophthalmopathy and about 60 with stable Graves' hyperthyroidism. An independent validation cohort of under 20 hyperthyroidism patients and 15 or so patients who later progressed to ophthalmopathy tested prospective prediction of ophthalmopathy. The 95 to 100 discovery patients were divided at random into training and test sets in a 7:3 ratio. Thyroid tissue and blood T-cell repertoires from about 6 Graves' hyperthyroidism patients were also compared in the study. Once sampling was done, hyperthyroidism patients were given methimazole at a starting dose of 30 mg daily, whereas ophthalmopathy patients were given high-dose intravenous methylprednisolone. A second multiplex PCR round built the libraries, followed by size selection and purification. The libraries were sequenced on an Illumina HiSeq2000 using paired-end 100 bp reads. SOAPnuke was used to process the raw data, throwing out any read that contained adapters or uncalled bases, had a mean Phred below 15, or lacked an exact constant-primer or identifier match. High-quality paired reads were merged with COPE v1.2.5, and unique nucleotide sequences were defined as clonotypes. Clonotypes were aligned to IMGT TRBV, TRBD and TRBJ reference segments using MiTCR v1.1. Only V-J combinations with frequency above 0.0001, covering about 99% of repertoires, were analysed. A TCS score was defined as the ratio of F50 (clonal expansion) to E x V (chaos), with BLOSUM62-based TCRdist applied between CDR3 peptides within each V-J. Welch's t-statistics and random forest reduced around 510 V-J features to 13, which were used in a naive Bayes classifier (R e1071). No statistical method was used to set the sample size in advance, and investigators knew the group allocation. The paper describes TCR Vbeta CDR3 sequencing of some 130 peripheral blood samples, made up of around 41 ophthalmopathy patients, roughly 75 hyperthyroidism patients and roughly 17 progressor patients.

The receptor's source is a woman in her 30s with Graves disease. Donor details come from another sample of the same person, matched by shared clones. Source: peripheral blood mononuclear cells (PBMCs), taken at new diagnosis, from a patient treated with antithyroid drugs. The sequence links TRBV20-1 to TRBJ2-3, with 12 central nucleotides matching TRBD2. The DNA sequence is given as TGCAGTGCTCCAAGGACTAGCGGGGGCACAGATACGCAGTATTTT. Translated, it gives CSAPRTSGGTDTQYF.